These 32 T cell receptor beta chains originate from one sample sequenced in a study of spatial heterogeneity in lung cancer. TCRdb called the 5' RACE reads again in MiXCR, with one record for every CDR3 protein. The data hold approximately 14,000 distinct CDR3 sequences, with roughly a tenth observed a single time. The time point here: sample taken at primary tumor resection. No cells were sorted before sequencing. The whole RNA sequenced was extracted from tumor, nontumor lung or frozen PBMC. The sample in question was PBMCs, obtained at surgery. The origin of the receptors is a female donor with early-stage non-small cell lung cancer.

In its sample, this clonotype was seen many times. The chain has TRBV3-1 and TRBJ2-7; D possibly corresponds to TRBD1 (6 bases). The CDR3 has 14 amino acids. Germline V gives CDR1 LGHDT, CDR2 YNNKEL (reference sequence). V shed 4 bases and J shed 2 bases, with 12 bases lying between them. The CDR3 reads CASSPLRGTYEQYF. The CDR3, as DNA: TGTGCCAGCAGCCCCCTGAGGGGGACCTACGAGCAGTACTTC.

This clonotype came up many times. J is TRBJ2-1 and V is TRBV7-6, with D possibly being TRBD2 (5 bases). Trimming removed 5 bases at V and 9 bases at J, with 26 bases between. CDR3 length equals 17 residues. CDR1 is SGHVS, CDR2 FNYEAQ, per germline. The CDR3: CASSRILGGSERSEQFF. CDR3 DNA: TGTGCCAGCAGCCGTATCCTAGGAGGCAGCGAAAGGAGTGAGCAGTTCTTC.

In its sample, this clonotype was seen many times. CDR3: CASKYGGSYEQYF. CDR3 nucleotide sequence: TGTGCCAGCAAATACGGCGGGTCCTACGAGCAGTACTTC. J is TRBJ2-7 and V is TRBV6-5, with a weak D call TRBD2 (5 bases). This CDR3 has 13 amino acids. Germline CDR1 reads MNHEY; CDR2 reads SVGAGI. The V and J ends lost 7 bases and 1 base respectively, with 11 bases between them.

This clonotype was detected a few times. The chain carries TRBV5-1 and TRBJ2-2; TRBD2 agrees at 10 bases. The CDR3 totals 15 residues. Per the germline V gene, CDR1 is SGHRS and CDR2 is YFSETQ. V shed 3 bases and J 4 bases; nucleotides not matched to a gene: 3. The CDR3 nucleotides read TGCGCCAGCAGCTCAAGGACTAGCGGCACCGGGGAGCTGTTTTTT. Residues: CASSSRTSGTGELFF.

In this sample, this clonotype is medium-sized. CDR3 amino acids: CASSLKSSGEGTQYF. The CDR3 nucleotides are TGCGCCAGCAGCTTGAAGTCTAGCGGGGAGGGGACCCAGTACTTC. The rearrangement joins TRBV5-1 to TRBJ2-5; 9 positions agree with TRBD2. The CDR3 contains 15 residues. Germline CDR1 and CDR2: SGHRS and YFSETQ. V shed 1 base and J 7 bases; nucleotides not matched to a gene: 8. Together with reference TRBV5-1 and TRBJ2-5, the CDR3 gives the full variable domain: KAGVTQTPRYLIKTRGQQVTLSCSPISGHRSVSWYQQTPGQGLQFLFEYFSETQRNKGNFPGRFSGRQFSNSRSEMNVSTLELGDSALYLCASSLKSSGEGTQYFGPGTRLLVL.

The chain joins TRBV19 to TRBJ2-6; D is undetermined. V lost 4 bases and J 4 bases, leaving 2 bases between the germline ends. The germline V gene encodes CDR1 LNHDA and CDR2 SQIVND (reference sequence). The CDR3 is made up of 12 amino acids. CDR3: CASSTGANVLTF. The CDR3 DNA is TGTGCCAGTAGTACCGGGGCCAACGTCCTGACTTTC.

This clonotype showed up just a few times. The rearrangement links TRBV28 to TRBJ2-6; D unresolved. V shed 3 bases and J shed 3 bases, with 0 bases lying between them. The CDR3 runs to 12 residues. The V gene's germline CDR1 is MDHEN and CDR2 SYDVKM. The CDR3 here is CASSFGANVLTF. The CDR3 region has the DNA TGTGCCAGCAGTTTTGGGGCCAACGTCCTGACTTTC.

This clonotype was detected ten times or more. The V gene is TRBV7-2, the J gene TRBJ1-1; D uncertain. The CDR3 sequence is 14 residues long. Per germline, CDR1 SGHTA and CDR2 FQGNSA. V was cut by 8 bases and J by 3 bases, with 16 bases left in between. CDR3 sequence reads: CASLTGEWYTEAFF. The CDR3 DNA reads TGTGCCAGCTTAACCGGGGAGTGGTACACTGAAGCTTTCTTT.

This clonotype has a count of ten or more. The chain combines TRBV19 with TRBJ2-5; the match to TRBD2 covers 7 bases. CDR3 length: 14 residues. The J segment lost 4 bases and the V segment lost 3 bases, leaving 5 bases of the junction unmatched. Germline V gene data show CDR1 as LNHDA and CDR2 as SQIVND (reference sequence). CDR3 in amino acids: CASSMAASGETQYF. In DNA form, the CDR3 reads TGTGCCAGTAGTATGGCAGCTAGCGGAGAGACCCAGTACTTC. Combining the CDR3 with reference TRBV19 and TRBJ2-5 gives the whole variable domain DGGITQSPKYLFRKEGQNVTLSCEQNLNHDAMYWYRQDPGQGLRLIYYSQIVNDFQKGDIAEGYSVSREKKESFPLTVTSAQKNPTAFYLCASSMAASGETQYFGPGTRLLVL.

Concerning this clonotype: A much larger clone lies a single base off, so this may be a read error. CDR3 sequence (DNA): TGTGCCGGCAGTTACCTTTCCGCCCGGGGAGAGCAGTTCTTC. Its translation: CAGSYLSARGEQFF. The chain combines TRBV6-5 with TRBJ2-1; tentatively, D is TRBD2 (5 bases). Germline V gives CDR1 MNHEY, CDR2 SVGAGI. CDR3 size: 14 residues.

This clonotype turned up a few times. This chain uses TRBV3-1 with TRBJ1-1; possible D gene TRBD1, 6 bases. The CDR3 sequence is 17 residues long. Germline V gene lookup returns CDR1 LGHDT and CDR2 YNNKEL (reference sequence). The germline V and J ends were trimmed by 4 bases and 4 bases, with 22 bases remaining between them. CDR3 region: CASSPIRGGAGLTEAFF. The CDR3 DNA reads as TGTGCCAGCAGCCCTATTCGGGGGGGCGCGGGGCTCACTGAAGCTTTCTTT.

This clonotype was seen repeatedly, ten times or more. J is TRBJ2-7 and V is TRBV28, with 9 nucleotides matching TRBD2. V was pared by 2 bases and J by 5 bases, with 4 bases of the junction left unmatched. This CDR3 spans 14 amino acids. Germline V gene data show CDR1 as MDHEN and CDR2 as SYDVKM. The CDR3 loop reads CASSLVGTSHEQYF. CDR3 in DNA: TGTGCCAGCAGTTTAGTGGGGACTAGCCACGAGCAGTACTTC. The full variable domain, completed using reference TRBV28 and TRBJ2-7, is DVKVTQSSRYLVKRTGEKVFLECVQDMDHENMFWYRQDPGLGLRLIYFSYDVKMKEKGDIPEGYSVSREKKERFSLILESASTNQTSMYLCASSLVGTSHEQYFGPGTRLTVT.

This clonotype was found many times. The genes are TRBV7-2 and TRBJ2-2; D uncertain. Germline CDR1 reads SGHTA; CDR2 reads FQGNSA. This CDR3 region has 15 residues. V gave up 6 bases and J gave up 11 bases, with 22 bases separating them. The CDR3 nucleotides read TGTGCCAGCAGTTACACGGGCGCGGATACCAAAGAGCTGTTTTTT. Translating gives CASSYTGADTKELFF.

In its sample, this clonotype was seen many times. The V gene is TRBV5-1, the J gene TRBJ1-4; 7 nucleotides agree with TRBD1. V gave up 6 bases and J gave up 1 base; unmatched junction bases: 6. Germline assignment: CDR1 SGHRS and CDR2 YFSETQ. CDR3 size: 15 residues. CDR3: CASTRTGGTNEKLFF. The DNA for the CDR3 is TGCGCCAGCACCAGGACAGGCGGAACTAATGAAAAACTGTTTTTT.

This clonotype has just a few counts. The chain recombines TRBV18 with TRBJ2-3; 7 bases fit TRBD2. This CDR3 is built from 15 residues. Germline-derived CDR1 and CDR2 are KGHSH and LQKENI. The junction had 6 bases not matched to a gene; V was cut back by 3 bases and J by 3 bases. The CDR3 DNA reads TGTGCCAGCTCACCGATGGGGGGGGAAACAGATACGCAGTATTTT. Its translation is CASSPMGGETDTQYF.

This clonotype was picked up many times. This rearrangement joins TRBV11-2 to TRBJ2-7, with D unresolved. V shed 7 bases and J shed 4 bases, with 11 bases lying between them. CDR3 length: 12 amino acids. Germline assignment: CDR1 SGHAT and CDR2 FQNNGV. The CDR3 DNA reads TGTGCCAGCACCTGGACGGAGTACGAGCAGTACTTC. Its translation is CASTWTEYEQYF.

The rearrangement joins TRBV20-1 to TRBJ2-3; D is undetermined. There are 15 residues in the CDR3. V lost 6 bases and J 3 bases, leaving 19 bases between the germline ends. Germline V gene lookup returns CDR1 DFQATT and CDR2 SNEGSKA (reference sequence). The CDR3 reads CSANKPGQGTDTQYF. CDR3 bases: TGCAGTGCAAACAAACCGGGCCAAGGGACAGATACGCAGTATTTT.

The chain uses TRBV7-3 and TRBJ1-6; no clear D gene. The V gene lost 8 bases and the J gene lost 2 bases, with 7 bases spanning the gap. CDR1 and CDR2 from the germline V gene are SGHTA and FQGTGA. This CDR3 is built from 13 residues. The CDR3 sequence: CASGVAYNSPLHF. In nucleotides, the CDR3 is TGTGCCAGCGGGGTAGCCTATAATTCACCCCTCCACTTT.

The chain carries TRBV7-9 and TRBJ1-2; 9 bases match TRBD1. The J segment lost 3 bases and the V segment lost 6 bases, leaving 5 bases of the junction unmatched. Germline CDR1 SEHNR, CDR2 FQNEAQ (reference sequence). The CDR3 consists of 14 residues. The CDR3 nucleotides are TGTGCCAGCAGACAGGGACAGGGATACTATGGCTACACCTTC. It specifies CASRQGQGYYGYTF.

The table lists this clonotype with many counts. The chain carries TRBV6-6 and TRBJ1-1, with a possible D match to TRBD1 (5 bases). Per the germline V gene, CDR1 is MNHNY and CDR2 is SVGAGI (reference sequence). There are 14 residues in the CDR3. Trimming pared 5 bases from V and 3 bases from J, leaving 13 bases between. CDR3 coding DNA: TGTGCCAGCAGTACACCTGACAGATACACTGAAGCTTTCTTT. Its translation is CASSTPDRYTEAFF.

The CDR3 here is CAISLKGDTQYF. The CDR3 nucleotides read TGTGCCATCAGCCTAAAGGGGGATACGCAGTATTTT. The J gene is TRBJ2-3, the V gene TRBV10-3, with D possibly being TRBD1 (5 bases). With 6 bases removed from V and 6 bases from J, the gap between germline ends came to 10 bases. The germline V gene has CDR1 ENHRY and CDR2 SYGVKD. The CDR3 is 12 residues long.

Many counts were recorded for this clonotype. The chain combines TRBV28 with TRBJ1-6; no clear D. Per germline, CDR1 MDHEN and CDR2 SYDVKM. V was shortened by 6 bases and J by 3 bases, with 9 bases between the two germline ends. This CDR3 has 14 residues. The CDR3 sequence: CASSLDGYNSPLHF. The CDR3, as DNA: TGTGCCAGCAGCCTGGACGGCTATAATTCACCCCTCCACTTT.

The sample holds many counts of this clonotype. The rearrangement links TRBV6-2 or TRBV6-3 to TRBJ2-7, with 8 bases lining up with TRBD1. The CDR3 length is 12 residues. V dropped 6 bases and J dropped 6; count of bases not matched to a gene: 4. Per the germline V gene, CDR1 is MNHEY and CDR2 is SVGEGT. CDR3 loop: CASRDRAREQYF. CDR3 nucleotide sequence: TGTGCCAGCAGGGACAGGGCGCGCGAGCAGTACTTC.

This clonotype came up many times. The chain combines TRBV20-1 with TRBJ1-6; 7 bases map to TRBD1. V shed 2 bases and J 10 bases; nucleotides not matched to a gene: 5. The CDR3 has 13 amino acids. In germline, CDR1 is DFQATT, CDR2 SNEGSKA (reference sequence). In DNA form, the CDR3 reads TGCAGTGCTAGATATGACAGGGACTCACCCCTCCACTTT. Protein sequence: CSARYDRDSPLHF.

This rearrangement joins TRBV28 to TRBJ1-2, with TRBD1 as a possible D gene (6 bases). V was pared by 2 bases and J by 4 bases, with 11 bases between. CDR3 length equals 14 residues. CDR1 is MDHEN, CDR2 SYDVKM, per germline. This CDR3 is CASSLGGSPYGYTF. The CDR3 DNA follows: TGTGCCAGCAGTTTAGGGGGCAGTCCCTATGGCTACACCTTC.

At least ten counts were recorded for this clonotype. J is TRBJ1-6 and V is TRBV20-1, with TRBD1 matching over 10 bases. CDR1 and CDR2 (germline): DFQATT, SNEGSKA (reference sequence). The CDR3 is 14 residues long. The J segment lost 9 bases and the V segment lost 5 bases, leaving 7 bases of the junction unmatched. The chain's CDR3 is CSAWDRGSSSPLHF. DNA for the CDR3: TGCAGTGCTTGGGACAGGGGATCCAGTTCACCCCTCCACTTT.

The V call is TRBV2, the J call TRBJ2-3; no reliable D call. V was pared by 7 bases and J by 0 bases, with 5 bases between. CDR1 is SNHLY and CDR2 is FYNNEI in the germline V gene. The CDR3 is 12 residues long. CDR3 nucleotide sequence: TGTGCCAGCAAACCTAGCACAGATACGCAGTATTTT. This gives the protein CASKPSTDTQYF.

This clonotype was recorded at least ten times. V is TRBV20-1 and J is TRBJ1-5; D is unresolved. Trimming pared 5 bases from V and 6 bases from J, leaving 8 bases between. Germline lookup yields CDR1 DFQATT and CDR2 SNEGSKA (reference sequence). This CDR3 comprises 11 residues. The CDR3 DNA reads TGCAGTGCTGGGTCGACTCAGCCCCAGCATTTT. Its translation: CSAGSTQPQHF.

This clonotype has ten or more counts. The V gene is TRBV7-9, the J gene TRBJ2-3; D gene ambiguous. The ends were cut back, 3 bases at V and 6 bases at J, with 13 bases in the middle. The CDR3 totals 14 residues. CDR1 is SEHNR, CDR2 FQNEAQ, per germline (reference sequence). CDR3 protein: CASSFPLVQDTQYF. CDR3 in DNA: TGTGCCAGCAGCTTCCCCCTAGTCCAGGATACGCAGTATTTT.

By frequency in the sample, this clonotype is medium-sized. The genes are TRBV18 and TRBJ1-1; D is undetermined. The V gene lost 3 bases and the J gene lost 7 bases, with 12 bases spanning the gap. The CDR3 loop spans 13 amino acids. CDR1 and CDR2 from the germline V gene are KGHSH and LQKENI. The CDR3 loop is CASSPPMAREAFF. The CDR3, as DNA: TGTGCCAGCTCACCTCCGATGGCGCGTGAAGCTTTCTTT.

At least ten counts were recorded for this clonotype. The chain has TRBV28 and TRBJ2-1; D may be TRBD2 (5 bases). This CDR3 is built from 15 residues. Trimming stripped 5 bases from V and 5 bases from J, with 16 bases between. The germline CDR1 and CDR2 sequences are MDHEN and SYDVKM. CDR3 sequence: CASSPQRDWDNEQFF. CDR3 nucleotides: TGTGCCAGCAGTCCCCAGAGGGATTGGGACAATGAGCAGTTCTTC. Complete variable domain (other parts from reference TRBV28 and TRBJ2-1): DVKVTQSSRYLVKRTGEKVFLECVQDMDHENMFWYRQDPGLGLRLIYFSYDVKMKEKGDIPEGYSVSREKKERFSLILESASTNQTSMYLCASSPQRDWDNEQFFGPGTRLTVL.

The sample holds many counts of this clonotype. V is TRBV7-9 and J is TRBJ2-4, with 11 bases identical to TRBD2. Per the germline V gene, CDR1 is SEHNR and CDR2 is FQNEAQ (reference sequence). The CDR3 has 15 amino acids. Unmatched junction bases numbered 4, after V lost 3 bases and J lost 6 bases. CDR3: CASSFSGGASNIQYF. Written as DNA, the CDR3 is TGTGCCAGCAGCTTTAGCGGGGGGGCCTCAAACATTCAGTACTTC.